One and the same sample provided the 11 T cell receptor beta chains below, sequenced in a study of OX40 agonist ivuxolimab in advanced cancers. The assay was immunoSEQ multiplex PCR, and TCRdb's table has in-frame clones only and misses some. The table records some 80,000 clones, approximately 91% of them present only once. The input for sequencing was CD4+ or CD8+ T cells sorted from blood, taken in a trial of the OX40 agonist ivuxolimab. The receptors here all came from an adult with an advanced solid tumor such as melanoma, head and neck, liver or kidney cancer.

The chain joins TRBV4-2 to TRBJ1-3; D gene ambiguous. The CDR3 sequence is 16 residues long. Between the trimmed V and J ends, which lost 1 base and 7 bases, there was a span of 17 bases. Germline V lookup: CDR1 LGHNA, CDR2 YNFKEQ. The CDR3 DNA follows: TGTGCCAGCAGCCAAGTTAGGAGTAAGGTTGGGAACACCATATATTTT. This translates into CASSQVRSKVGNTIYF.

This rearrangement joins TRBV5-6 to TRBJ1-2, with 7 bases lining up with TRBD1. V trimming: 2 bases; J trimming: 0 bases; junction bases outside the gene matches: 13. Germline V gene lookup returns CDR1 SGHDT and CDR2 YYEEEE. The length of the CDR3 is 18 residues. The CDR3 here is CASSLPGQQKIANYGYTF. In nucleotides, the CDR3 is TGTGCCAGCAGCTTACCGGGACAGCAAAAGATAGCTAACTATGGCTACACCTTC.

V usage is TRBV7-9 and J usage is TRBJ1-5, with 7 positions matching TRBD1. The CDR3 consists of 13 residues. Trimming removed 6 bases from V and 5 bases from J; junction bases left unmatched: 4. Germline V gene lookup returns CDR1 SEHNR and CDR2 FQNEAQ (reference sequence). The CDR3 reads CASSRDSHQPQHF. For the CDR3, the DNA is TGTGCCAGCAGTCGGGACAGTCATCAGCCCCAGCATTTT.

This clone was observed a few times. The genes are TRBV5-1 and TRBJ1-3; the D gene is possibly TRBD1 (5 bases). Looked up from germline, CDR1 is SGHRS and CDR2 is YFSETQ. The CDR3 spans 12 residues. Deletions cut 5 bases from V and 6 bases from J, with 9 bases between. The CDR3 is CASRGQVNTIYF. The CDR3 nucleotides read TGCGCCAGCAGGGGGCAAGTAAACACCATATATTTT.

The chain is built from TRBV10-1 and TRBJ2-2; 7 bases map to TRBD1. The junction had 7 bases not matched to a gene; V was cut back by 0 bases and J by 3 bases. Per germline, CDR1 WNHNN and CDR2 SYGVQD (reference sequence). The CDR3 runs 17 residues. In DNA form, the CDR3 reads TGCGCCAGCAGTGAGTCGGTTCGACAGGGCGACACCGGGGAGCTGTTTTTT. Translation: CASSESVRQGDTGELFF.

In this sample, this clone turned up once. This chain connects TRBV9 to TRBJ1-3; maybe TRBD1 (5 bases). The germline CDR1 and CDR2 sequences are SGDLS and YYNGEE. The V end was cut by 4 bases, the J end by 0 bases, with 14 bases between. The CDR3 has 16 residues. This CDR3 is CASSTQGGSSGNTIYF. The DNA of the CDR3 is TGTGCCAGCAGCACGCAGGGCGGGAGCTCTGGAAACACCATATATTTT.

J is TRBJ2-3 and V is TRBV28, with no clear D. This CDR3 contains 16 residues. Germline-derived CDR1 and CDR2 are MDHEN and SYDVKM. The V end was cut by 4 bases, the J end by 7 bases, with 21 bases between. CDR3 DNA sequence: TGTGCCAGCAGTTCCCAGTCTTCGAAGGACCTAAATACGCAGTATTTT. Translated, it gives CASSSQSSKDLNTQYF.

The genes are TRBV2 and TRBJ1-2; no reliable D call. Germline assignment: CDR1 SNHLY and CDR2 FYNNEI. Trimming stripped 8 bases from V and 8 bases from J, with 21 bases between. This CDR3 region has 14 residues. DNA for the CDR3: TGTGCCAGCGCGACGGAGGTAGGATCGCGAGGCTACACCTTC. This sequence encodes CASATEVGSRGYTF.

This rearrangement joins TRBV6-1 to TRBJ2-7; D perhaps matches TRBD2 (5 bases). The germline CDR1 and CDR2 sequences are MNHNS and SASEGT. The CDR3 loop spans 14 amino acids. V lost 0 bases and J 3 bases, leaving 9 bases between the germline ends. The CDR3 here is CASSEARGSYEQYF. The CDR3 DNA is TGTGCCAGCAGTGAAGCGAGAGGGAGCTACGAGCAGTACTTC.

The chain employs TRBV7-8 and TRBJ1-1, with D perhaps matching TRBD1 (5 bases). Germline values: CDR1 SGHVS, CDR2 FQNEAQ. Trimming stripped 0 bases from V and 6 bases from J, with 14 bases between. CDR3 size: 15 residues. CDR3 sequence: CASSLAPGVRAEAFF. CDR3 DNA: TGTGCCAGCAGCTTAGCGCCGGGGGTTCGCGCTGAAGCTTTCTTT.

CDR3 nucleotide sequence: TGTGCCAGCTCACCACTGAAAGGAGCTAACACCGGGGAGCTGTTTTTT. This codes for CASSPLKGANTGELFF. The rearrangement uses TRBV18 and TRBJ2-2; D is unresolved. The germline CDR1 and CDR2 sequences are KGHSH and LQKENI. The CDR3 spans 16 residues. The V and J ends lost 1 base and 2 bases respectively, with 11 bases between them.